The 5 T cell receptor beta chains in this list originate from one sample, sequenced in a study of PD-1 blockade in classical Hodgkin lymphoma. Time point reported: cycle 4 day 1 (C4D1), after six to seven weeks of nivolumab. Every one of the patients relapsed after autologous stem cell transplantation (brentuximab vedotin exposure was variable). Researchers used magnetic negative selection to pull out pure CD4+ T cells from thawed PBMCs. Libraries were prepared by immunoSEQ multiplex PCR; TCRdb keeps only in-frame clonotypes and omits some of them. Here the sample spans 25,000 to 35,000 clones, about 82% being singletons. The material was CD4+ T cells from blood, obtained before the fourth cycle of nivolumab. These TCRs come from a human donor with classical Hodgkin lymphoma.

Of note for this clone: Other nucleotide sequences in the sample specify the same CDR3. The chain recombines TRBV5-1 with TRBJ2-2, with D perhaps matching TRBD1 (5 bases). V was cut by 2 bases and J by 1 base, with 6 bases left in between. The germline V gene has CDR1 SGHRS and CDR2 YFSETQ. This CDR3 comprises 14 residues. DNA of the CDR3: TGCGCCAGCAGCTTAACAGGGAACACCGGGGAGCTGTTTTTT. It specifies CASSLTGNTGELFF.

J is TRBJ1-6 and V is TRBV19; D gene ambiguous. Per germline, CDR1 LNHDA and CDR2 SQIVND (reference sequence). This CDR3 is built from 12 residues. V was clipped by 1 base and J by 9 bases, with 4 bases between them. The chain's CDR3 is CASSIAGSPLHF. The CDR3 nucleotides are TGTGCCAGTAGTATAGCGGGTTCACCCCTCCACTTT.

The gene calls are TRBV7-9 and TRBJ1-6; a weak D match, TRBD1 (6 bases). CDR3 length equals 13 residues. The V gene's germline CDR1 is SEHNR and CDR2 FQNEAQ (reference sequence). Trimming took 7 bases from V and 8 from J, leaving 12 bases between them. The CDR3 region is CASNGQLDSPLHF. CDR3 DNA: TGTGCCAGCAACGGACAGCTAGATTCACCCCTCCACTTT.

V and J are TRBV19 and TRBJ1-5; 9 bases align to TRBD1. This CDR3 has 16 amino acids. V shed 3 bases, J shed 1 base, and the junction held 4 bases outside the gene matches. Germline values: CDR1 LNHDA, CDR2 SQIVND (reference sequence). CDR3 residues: CASSIPGTGSNQPQHF. CDR3 bases: TGTGCCAGTAGTATCCCCGGGACAGGGAGCAATCAGCCCCAGCATTTT.

In DNA, the CDR3 is TGCGCCAGCAGCTTGGCTACCGACAGGGTCCACGAGCAGTACTTC. Translating gives CASSLATDRVHEQYF. This rearrangement joins TRBV5-1 to TRBJ2-7, with 7 bases fitting TRBD1. The germline V gene encodes CDR1 SGHRS and CDR2 YFSETQ. V trimming: 0 bases; J trimming: 5 bases; junction bases outside the gene matches: 8. There are 15 residues in the CDR3.